This section outlines one T cell receptor (beta chain) sequence together with its context. Its specificity is unknown. TCRdb keeps only in-frame clones here, not all; method: immunoSEQ multiplex PCR. This table has about 2,500,000 clones, around nine tenths appearing once. Into CD45RA+ naive and CD45RA-negative memory subsets, the CD4+ cells were split. This sample is drawn from a study of shared clonotypes between healthy human individuals. The CDR3 is 15 residues long. Germline-derived CDR1 and CDR2 are SGHRS and YFSETQ. J was trimmed by 6 bases and V by 4 bases; bases with no gene match: 7. Notes on the study in general: The genetic and exposure-history diversity represented was limited by few donors. Between a few donors, naive CD4 clonotypes were shared at a level of about 5%. As a rule, naive subsets had a larger estimated richness than memory subsets.

Specimen: naive CD4+ T cells sorted from blood. The sample's subset: CD45RA+ positively selected. V is TRBV5-1 and J is TRBJ2-2, with 9 positions matching TRBD2. The receptor was derived from a man aged 18 to 30 in good health. The CDR3 loop is CASSIDGLASGELFF. The CDR3, as DNA: TGCGCCAGCAGCATAGACGGACTAGCGTCCGGGGAGCTGTTTTTT.